This TCR beta chain was obtained from a study of T cells in Graves' hyperthyroidism and ophthalmopathy. Across the whole study: Upon initial diagnosis and before any treatment, peripheral blood was collected.

This clonotype has at least ten counts. Its antigen is as yet unknown. Authors of the study amplified TCR beta CDR3 regions from RNA transcripts. A set of HTBI primers served as the primers for a first-round RT-PCR of the TCR CDR3. TCRdb analysed the multiplex PCR reads with MiXCR anew, one entry per CDR3 protein. There are 250,000 to 400,000 distinct CDR3 sequences in the sample; around 13% occur only once, and almost 35% lies in the top ten. Study outcomes and limitations: Most expanded thyroid clonotypes above 0.001 recurred in blood.

The CDR3 loop spans 18 amino acids. Germline trimming cut 0 bases from V and 6 bases from J; bases unmatched to any gene: 17. Germline CDR1 DFQATT, CDR2 SNEGSKA (reference sequence). The sequenced sample was blood. The receptor's source is a woman in her thirties or forties with Graves' ophthalmopathy. The chain combines TRBV20-1 with TRBJ1-5, with 7 bases lining up with TRBD1. The CDR3 DNA follows: TGCAGTGCTAGAGATCTCTTGACGGGAGGGGGCTGGGGTCAGCCCCAGCATTTT. This sequence encodes CSARDLLTGGGWGQPQHF.